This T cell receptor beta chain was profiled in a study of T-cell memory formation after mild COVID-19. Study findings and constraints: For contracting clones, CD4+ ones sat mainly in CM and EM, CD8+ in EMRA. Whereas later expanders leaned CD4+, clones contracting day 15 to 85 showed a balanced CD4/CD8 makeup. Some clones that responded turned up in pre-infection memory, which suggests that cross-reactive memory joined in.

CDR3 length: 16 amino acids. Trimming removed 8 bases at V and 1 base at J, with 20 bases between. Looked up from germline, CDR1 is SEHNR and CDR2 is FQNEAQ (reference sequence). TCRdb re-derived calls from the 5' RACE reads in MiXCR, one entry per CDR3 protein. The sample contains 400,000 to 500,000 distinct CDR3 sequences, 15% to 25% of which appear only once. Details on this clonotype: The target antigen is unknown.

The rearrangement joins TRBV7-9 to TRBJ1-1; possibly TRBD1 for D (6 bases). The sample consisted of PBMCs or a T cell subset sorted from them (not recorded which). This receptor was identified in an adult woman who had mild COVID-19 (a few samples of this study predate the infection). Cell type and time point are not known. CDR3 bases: TGTGCCAGCTTGGCTAGGGGGAGGGGACGGAACACTGAAGCTTTCTTT. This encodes CASLARGRGRNTEAFF.